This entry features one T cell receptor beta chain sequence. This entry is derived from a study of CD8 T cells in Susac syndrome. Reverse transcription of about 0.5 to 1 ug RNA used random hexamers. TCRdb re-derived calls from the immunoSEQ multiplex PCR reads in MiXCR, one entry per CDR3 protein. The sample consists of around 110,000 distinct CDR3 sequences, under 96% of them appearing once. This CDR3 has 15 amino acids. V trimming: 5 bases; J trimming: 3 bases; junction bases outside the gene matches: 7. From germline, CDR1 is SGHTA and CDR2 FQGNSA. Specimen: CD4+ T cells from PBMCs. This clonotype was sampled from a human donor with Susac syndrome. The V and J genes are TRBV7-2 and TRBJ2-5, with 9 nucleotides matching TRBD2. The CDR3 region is CASSPKTSGKETQYF. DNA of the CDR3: TGTGCCAGCAGCCCAAAGACTAGCGGAAAAGAGACCCAGTACTTC.